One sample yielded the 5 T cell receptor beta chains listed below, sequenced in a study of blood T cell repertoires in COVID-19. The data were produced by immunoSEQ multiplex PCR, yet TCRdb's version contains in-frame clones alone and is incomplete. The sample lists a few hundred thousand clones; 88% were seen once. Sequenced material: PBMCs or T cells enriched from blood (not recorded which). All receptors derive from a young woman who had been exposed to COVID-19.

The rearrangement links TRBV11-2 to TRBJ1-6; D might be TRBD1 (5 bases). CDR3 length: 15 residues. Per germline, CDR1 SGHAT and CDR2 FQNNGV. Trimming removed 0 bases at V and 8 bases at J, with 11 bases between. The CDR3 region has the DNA TGTGCCAGCAGCTTAGAGGCTCTAGGGGATTCACCCCTCCACTTT. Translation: CASSLEALGDSPLHF.

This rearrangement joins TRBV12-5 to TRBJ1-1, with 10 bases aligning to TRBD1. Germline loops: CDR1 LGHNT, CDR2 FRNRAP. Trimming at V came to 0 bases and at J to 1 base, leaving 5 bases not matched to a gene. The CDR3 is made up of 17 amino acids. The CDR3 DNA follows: TGTGCTAGTGGTTTGGTAGAGAGACAGGGGGCGAACACTGAAGCTTTCTTT. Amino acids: CASGLVERQGANTEAFF.

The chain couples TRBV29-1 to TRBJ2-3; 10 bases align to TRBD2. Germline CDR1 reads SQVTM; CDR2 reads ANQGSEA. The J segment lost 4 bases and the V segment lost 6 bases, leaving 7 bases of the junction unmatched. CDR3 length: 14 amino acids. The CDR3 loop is CSVDLAGVADTQYF. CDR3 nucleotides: TGCAGCGTCGACCTAGCGGGGGTCGCAGATACGCAGTATTTT.

The CDR3 nucleotides read TGTGCCAGCAGTGAACCCCAGACTAGCGGGAGTACCTACGAGCAGTACTTC. This translates into CASSEPQTSGSTYEQYF. The chain couples TRBV2 to TRBJ2-7; TRBD2 matches at 12 bases. The CDR3 runs to 17 residues. J was trimmed by 2 bases and V by 2 bases; bases with no gene match: 7. CDR1 is SNHLY, CDR2 FYNNEI, per germline.

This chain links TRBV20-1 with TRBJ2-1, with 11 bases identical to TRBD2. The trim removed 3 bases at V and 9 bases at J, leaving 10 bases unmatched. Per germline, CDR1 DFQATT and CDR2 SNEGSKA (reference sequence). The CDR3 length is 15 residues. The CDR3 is CSASGLAGGWAEQFF. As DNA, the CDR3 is TGCAGTGCTAGTGGGCTAGCGGGAGGCTGGGCTGAGCAGTTCTTC.